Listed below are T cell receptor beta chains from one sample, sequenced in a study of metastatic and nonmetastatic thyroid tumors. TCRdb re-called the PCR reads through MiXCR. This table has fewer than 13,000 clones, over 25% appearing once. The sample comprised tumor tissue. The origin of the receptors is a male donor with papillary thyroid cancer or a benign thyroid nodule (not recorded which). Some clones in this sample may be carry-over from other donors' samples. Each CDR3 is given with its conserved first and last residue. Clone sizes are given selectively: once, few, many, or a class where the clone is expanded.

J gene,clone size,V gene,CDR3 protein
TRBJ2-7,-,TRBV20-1,CSVTRTGTYEQYF
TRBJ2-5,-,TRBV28,CASDLGGPSYQETQYF
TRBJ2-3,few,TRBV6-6,CASSSGTRGSITDTQYF
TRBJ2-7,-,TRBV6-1,CASSEGWNGYEQYF
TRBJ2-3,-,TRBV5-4,CASSLDVGRTDTQYF
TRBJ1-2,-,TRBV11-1,CASSFSAANYGYTF
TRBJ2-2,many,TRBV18,CASSPPRATSAGELFF
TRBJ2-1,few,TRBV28,CASSGTGTVGDEQFF
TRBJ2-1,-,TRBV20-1,CSAWGLYNEQFF
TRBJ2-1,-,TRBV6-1,CASSDFMALEFF
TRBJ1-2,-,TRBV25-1,CASGLRDGYTF
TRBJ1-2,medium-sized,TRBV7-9,CASSLGTGDNGYTF
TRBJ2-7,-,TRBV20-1,CSASAPTTYEQYF
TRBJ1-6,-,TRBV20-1,CSASAVRERTNSPLHF
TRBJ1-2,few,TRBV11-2,CASSLEYGTGVTYGYTF
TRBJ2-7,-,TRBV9,CASSSPSGYEQYF
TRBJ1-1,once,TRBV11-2,CASSLGRAFF
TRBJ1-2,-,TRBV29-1,CSVENPTNYGYTF
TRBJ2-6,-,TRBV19,CASSRTGNGANVPTF
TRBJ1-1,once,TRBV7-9,CASSPQTGSNTESFF
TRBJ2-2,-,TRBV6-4,CASSGQGDTGELFF
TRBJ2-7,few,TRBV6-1,CASSRGLAGVYEQYF
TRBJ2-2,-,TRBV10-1,CASSDLFVYVGTTGELFF
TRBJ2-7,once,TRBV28,CASSRTSYEQYF
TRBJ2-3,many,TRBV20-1,CSACTSGGRDTQYF
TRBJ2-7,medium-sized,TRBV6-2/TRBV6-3,CASSIDLNHVGYEQYF
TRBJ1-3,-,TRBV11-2,CASSEFPGYRGEGNTIYF
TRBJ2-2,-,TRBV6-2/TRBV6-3,CASSYSPGQGTGELFF
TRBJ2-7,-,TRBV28,CASSLGMKYEQYF
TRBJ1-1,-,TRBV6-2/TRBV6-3,CASSLRYNTEAFF
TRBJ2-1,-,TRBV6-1,CASSHGTAYNEQFF
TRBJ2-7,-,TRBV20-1,CSAPGLAGSVSYEQYF
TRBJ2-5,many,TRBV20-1,CSGHGQETQYF
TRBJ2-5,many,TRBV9,CASSVGLAGGRETQYF
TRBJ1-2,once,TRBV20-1,CSASTTGGDYGYTF
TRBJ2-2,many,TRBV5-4,CASSLAEGALTGELFF
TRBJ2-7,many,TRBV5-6,CASSGLSKGDPYEQYF
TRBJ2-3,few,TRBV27,CASSLSPAGASDTQYF
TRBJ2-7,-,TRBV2,CASSEMRVGSYEQYF
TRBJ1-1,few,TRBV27,CASQQGFWTEAFF
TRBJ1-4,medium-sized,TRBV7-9,CASSAVGEKLFF
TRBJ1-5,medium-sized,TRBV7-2,CASSFSGGYQPQHF
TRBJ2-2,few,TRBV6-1,CASRGLGNTGELFF
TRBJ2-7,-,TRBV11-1,CASSSLGAESSYEQYF
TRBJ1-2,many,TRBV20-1,CSARDWGGNYGYTF